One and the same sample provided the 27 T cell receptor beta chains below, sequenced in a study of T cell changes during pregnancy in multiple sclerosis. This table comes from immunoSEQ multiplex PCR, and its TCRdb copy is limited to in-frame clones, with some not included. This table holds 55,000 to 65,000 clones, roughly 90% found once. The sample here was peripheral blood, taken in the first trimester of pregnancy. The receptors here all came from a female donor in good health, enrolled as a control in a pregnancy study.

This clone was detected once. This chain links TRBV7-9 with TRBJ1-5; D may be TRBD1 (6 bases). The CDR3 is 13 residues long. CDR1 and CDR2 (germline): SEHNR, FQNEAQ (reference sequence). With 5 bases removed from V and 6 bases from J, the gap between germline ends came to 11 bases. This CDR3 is CASSLEGGQPQHF. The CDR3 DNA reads TGTGCCAGCAGCCTTGAAGGGGGTCAGCCCCAGCATTTT.

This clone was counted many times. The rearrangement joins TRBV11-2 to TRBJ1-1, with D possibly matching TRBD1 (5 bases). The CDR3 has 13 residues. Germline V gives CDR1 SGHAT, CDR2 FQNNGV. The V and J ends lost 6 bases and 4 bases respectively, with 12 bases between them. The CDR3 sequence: CASRFGGGTEAFF. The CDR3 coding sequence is TGTGCCAGCAGGTTCGGGGGAGGCACTGAAGCTTTCTTT.

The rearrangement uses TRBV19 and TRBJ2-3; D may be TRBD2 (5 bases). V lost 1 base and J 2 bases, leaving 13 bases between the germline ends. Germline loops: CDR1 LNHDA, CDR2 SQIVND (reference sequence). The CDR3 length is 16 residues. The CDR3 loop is CASSIGRTGYTDTQYF. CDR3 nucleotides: TGTGCCAGTAGTATAGGGAGGACTGGCTACACAGATACGCAGTATTTT.

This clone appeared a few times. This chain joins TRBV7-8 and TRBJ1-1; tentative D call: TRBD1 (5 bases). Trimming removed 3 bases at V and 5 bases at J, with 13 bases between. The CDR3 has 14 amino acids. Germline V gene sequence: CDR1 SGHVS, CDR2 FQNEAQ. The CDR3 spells CASSFPGRGTEAFF. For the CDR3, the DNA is TGTGCCAGCAGCTTTCCAGGACGGGGGACTGAAGCTTTCTTT.

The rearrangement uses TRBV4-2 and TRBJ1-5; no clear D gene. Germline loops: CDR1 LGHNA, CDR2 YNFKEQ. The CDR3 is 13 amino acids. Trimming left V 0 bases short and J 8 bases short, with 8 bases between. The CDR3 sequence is CASSQDWAEPQHF. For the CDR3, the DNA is TGTGCCAGCAGCCAAGACTGGGCAGAGCCCCAGCATTTT.

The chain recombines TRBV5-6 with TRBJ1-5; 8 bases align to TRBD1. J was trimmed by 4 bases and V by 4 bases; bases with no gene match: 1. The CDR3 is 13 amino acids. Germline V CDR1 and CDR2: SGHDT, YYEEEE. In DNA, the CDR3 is TGTGCCAGCAGCCGGACAGGGAATCAGCCCCAGCATTTT. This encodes CASSRTGNQPQHF.

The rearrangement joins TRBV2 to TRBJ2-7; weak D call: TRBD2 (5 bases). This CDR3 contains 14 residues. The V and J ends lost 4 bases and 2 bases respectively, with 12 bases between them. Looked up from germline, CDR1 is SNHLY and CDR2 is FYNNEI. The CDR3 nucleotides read TGTGCCAGCAGTGCCGAGGGTCGCGCCTACGAGCAGTACTTC. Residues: CASSAEGRAYEQYF. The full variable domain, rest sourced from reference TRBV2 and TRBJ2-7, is EPEVTQTPSHQVTQMGQEVILRCVPISNHLYFYWYRQILGQKVEFLVSFYNNEISEKSEIFDDQFSVERPDGSNFTLKIRSTKLEDSAMYFCASSAEGRAYEQYFGPGTRLTVT.

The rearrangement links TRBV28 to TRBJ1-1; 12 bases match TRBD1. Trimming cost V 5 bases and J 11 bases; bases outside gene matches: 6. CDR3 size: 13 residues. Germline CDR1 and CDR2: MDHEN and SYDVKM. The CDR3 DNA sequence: TGTGCCAGCAGTACCGGGACAGGGGGCGACGCTTTCTTT. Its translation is CASSTGTGGDAFF. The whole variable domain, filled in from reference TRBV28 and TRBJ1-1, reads DVKVTQSSRYLVKRTGEKVFLECVQDMDHENMFWYRQDPGLGLRLIYFSYDVKMKEKGDIPEGYSVSREKKERFSLILESASTNQTSMYLCASSTGTGGDAFFGQGTRLTVV.

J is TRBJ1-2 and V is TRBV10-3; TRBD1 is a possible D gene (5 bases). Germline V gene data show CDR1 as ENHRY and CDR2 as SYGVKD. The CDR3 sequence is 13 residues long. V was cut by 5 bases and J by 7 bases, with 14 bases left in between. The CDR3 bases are TGTGCCATCAGTTCGCAGGGATCCTCTGGCTACACCTTC. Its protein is CAISSQGSSGYTF.

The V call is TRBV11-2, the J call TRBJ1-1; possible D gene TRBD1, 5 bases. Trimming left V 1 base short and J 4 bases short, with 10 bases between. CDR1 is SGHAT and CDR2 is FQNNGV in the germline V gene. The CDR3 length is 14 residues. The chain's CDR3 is CASSLGWGSTEAFF. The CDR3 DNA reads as TGTGCCAGCAGCTTAGGGTGGGGCTCCACTGAAGCTTTCTTT.

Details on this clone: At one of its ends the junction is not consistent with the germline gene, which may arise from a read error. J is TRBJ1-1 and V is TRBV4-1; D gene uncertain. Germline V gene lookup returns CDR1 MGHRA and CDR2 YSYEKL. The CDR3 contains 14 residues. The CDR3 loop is CASSKEPKSAEAFF. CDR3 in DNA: TGCGCCAGCAGCAAAGAGCCTAAAAGCGCTGAAGCTTTCTTT.

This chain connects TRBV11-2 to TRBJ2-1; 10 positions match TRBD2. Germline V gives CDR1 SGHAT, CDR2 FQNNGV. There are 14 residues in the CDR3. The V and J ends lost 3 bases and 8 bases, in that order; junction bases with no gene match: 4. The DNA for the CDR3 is TGTGCCAGCAGCTTTACCGGGACTAGCGATGAGCAGTTCTTC. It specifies CASSFTGTSDEQFF.

This CDR3 is CAWSVPGPNTEAFF. For the CDR3, the DNA is TGTGCCTGGAGTGTACCTGGGCCCAACACTGAAGCTTTCTTT. J is TRBJ1-1 and V is TRBV30; D is ambiguous. The V gene lost 0 bases and the J gene lost 2 bases, with 10 bases spanning the gap. Germline V gene sequence: CDR1 GTSNPN, CDR2 SVGIG (reference sequence). This CDR3 contains 14 residues.

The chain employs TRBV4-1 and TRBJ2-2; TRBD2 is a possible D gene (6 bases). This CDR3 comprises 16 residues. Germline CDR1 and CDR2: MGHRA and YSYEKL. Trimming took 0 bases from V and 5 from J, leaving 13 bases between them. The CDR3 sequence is CASSQDGKGGTGELFF. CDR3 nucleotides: TGCGCCAGCAGCCAAGATGGGAAGGGAGGTACCGGGGAGCTGTTTTTT.

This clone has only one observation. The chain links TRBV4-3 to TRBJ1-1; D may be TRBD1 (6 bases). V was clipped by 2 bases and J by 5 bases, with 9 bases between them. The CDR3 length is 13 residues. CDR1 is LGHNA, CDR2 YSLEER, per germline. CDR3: CASSQTRGTEAFF. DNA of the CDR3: TGCGCCAGCAGCCAAACTAGGGGGACTGAAGCTTTCTTT.

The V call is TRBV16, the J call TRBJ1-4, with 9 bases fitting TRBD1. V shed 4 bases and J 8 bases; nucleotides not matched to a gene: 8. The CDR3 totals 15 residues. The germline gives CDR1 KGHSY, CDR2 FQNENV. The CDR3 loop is CASSPGTGWTEKLFF. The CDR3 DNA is TGTGCCAGCAGCCCGGGGACAGGGTGGACCGAAAAACTGTTTTTT.

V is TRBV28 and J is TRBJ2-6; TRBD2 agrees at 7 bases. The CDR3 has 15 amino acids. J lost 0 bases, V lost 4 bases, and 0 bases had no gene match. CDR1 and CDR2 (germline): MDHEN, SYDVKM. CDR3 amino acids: CASSWDYSGANVLTF. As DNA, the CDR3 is TGTGCCAGCAGTTGGGACTACTCTGGGGCCAACGTCCTGACTTTC.

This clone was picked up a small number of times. The CDR3: CSVEDTGFNYGYTF. The CDR3 DNA sequence: TGCAGCGTTGAAGATACAGGGTTTAACTATGGCTACACCTTC. This rearrangement joins TRBV29-1 to TRBJ1-2, with a tentative D call TRBD1 (6 bases). The germline gives CDR1 SQVTM, CDR2 ANQGSEA. The CDR3 spans 14 residues. Trimming left V 0 bases short and J 1 base short, with 9 bases between.

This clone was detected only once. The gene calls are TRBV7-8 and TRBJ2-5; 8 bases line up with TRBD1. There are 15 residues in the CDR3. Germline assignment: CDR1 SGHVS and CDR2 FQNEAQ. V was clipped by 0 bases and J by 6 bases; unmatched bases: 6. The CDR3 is CASSLASRDRKTQYF. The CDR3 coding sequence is TGTGCCAGCAGCTTAGCGAGCCGGGACAGGAAGACCCAGTACTTC.

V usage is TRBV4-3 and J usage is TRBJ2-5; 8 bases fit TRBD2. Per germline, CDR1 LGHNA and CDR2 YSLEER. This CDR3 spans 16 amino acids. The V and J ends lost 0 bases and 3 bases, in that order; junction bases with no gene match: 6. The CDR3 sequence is CASSQEVAGYKETQYF. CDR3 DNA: TGCGCCAGCAGCCAAGAGGTAGCGGGGTATAAAGAGACCCAGTACTTC.

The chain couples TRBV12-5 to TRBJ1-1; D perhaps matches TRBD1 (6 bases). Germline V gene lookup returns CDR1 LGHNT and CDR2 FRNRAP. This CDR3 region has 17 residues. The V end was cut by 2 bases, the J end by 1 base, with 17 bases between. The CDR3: CASGLPWTASPNTEAFF. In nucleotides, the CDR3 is TGTGCTAGTGGTTTGCCCTGGACAGCCTCCCCGAACACTGAAGCTTTCTTT.

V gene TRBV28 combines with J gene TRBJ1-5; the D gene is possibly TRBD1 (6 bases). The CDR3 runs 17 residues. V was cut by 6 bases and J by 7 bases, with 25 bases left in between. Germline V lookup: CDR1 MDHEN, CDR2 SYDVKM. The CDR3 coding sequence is TGTGCCAGCAGCCATAGGCCCCCCAGGGGACGGGAACAGCCCCAGCATTTT. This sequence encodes CASSHRPPRGREQPQHF.

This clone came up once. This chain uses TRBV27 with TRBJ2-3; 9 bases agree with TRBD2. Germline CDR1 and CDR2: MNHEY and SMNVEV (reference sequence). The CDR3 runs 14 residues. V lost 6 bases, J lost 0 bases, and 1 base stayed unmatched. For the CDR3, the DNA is TGTGCCAGCAGGCTAGCGGGAAGCACAGATACGCAGTATTTT. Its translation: CASRLAGSTDTQYF.

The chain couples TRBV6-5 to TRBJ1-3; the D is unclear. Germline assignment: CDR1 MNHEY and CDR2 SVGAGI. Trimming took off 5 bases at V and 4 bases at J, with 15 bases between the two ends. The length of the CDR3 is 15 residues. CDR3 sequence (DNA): TGTGCCAGCAGTCATCAGGCAGCTCAGGGAAACACCATATATTTT. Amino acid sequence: CASSHQAAQGNTIYF.

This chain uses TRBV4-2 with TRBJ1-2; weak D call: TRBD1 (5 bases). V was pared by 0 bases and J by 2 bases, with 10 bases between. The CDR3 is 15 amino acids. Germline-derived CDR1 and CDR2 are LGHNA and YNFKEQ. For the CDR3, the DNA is TGTGCCAGCAGCCAAGAGGAGTCAGGGAACTATGGCTACACCTTC. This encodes CASSQEESGNYGYTF.

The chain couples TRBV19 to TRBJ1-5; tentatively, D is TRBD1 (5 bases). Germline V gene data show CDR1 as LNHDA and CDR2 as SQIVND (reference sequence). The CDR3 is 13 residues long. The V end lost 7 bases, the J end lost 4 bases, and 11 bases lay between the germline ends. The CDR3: CASKKTDNQPQHF. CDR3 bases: TGTGCCAGTAAAAAGACAGATAATCAGCCCCAGCATTTT.

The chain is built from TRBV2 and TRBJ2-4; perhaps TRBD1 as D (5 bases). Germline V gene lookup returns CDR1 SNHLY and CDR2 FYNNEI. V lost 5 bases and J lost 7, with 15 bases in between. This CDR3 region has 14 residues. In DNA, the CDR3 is TGTGCCAGCAGTTCCCCCAGGGCCTGGAACATTCAGTACTTC. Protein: CASSSPRAWNIQYF.